The clone carrying this TCR beta chain showed up just once. A much bigger clone sits one base away, suggesting this may be a read error. The limits of the CDR3 on the DNA are not certain, so only TCRdb's listed CDR3 is given. This entry comes from a study of CD8+CD57+ T cells in acquired aplastic anemia. All sequencing subjects had displayed CD8+CD57+ cell expansion on flow cytometry. Therapy had not been given to patients before blood sampling. 15 amino acids form the CDR3, both terminal residues included. Germline V CDR1 and CDR2: SGDLS, YYNGEE. TCR beta VDJ and CDR3 profiles were obtained from a genomic DNA template. TCRdb recomputed calls from the reads with MiXCR, one row per CDR3 protein. The table shows 270,000 or so distinct CDR3 sequences, with 82% occurring only once.

The chain joins TRBV9 to TRBJ2-5. This TCR was sampled from a human donor with aplastic anemia. Sequencing was carried out using sorted CD4+, CD8+, or CD8+CD57+ T cells (not recorded which) from PBMCs. This chain's CDR3 is CASGGAGNFQYFEYF.